The 15 T cell receptor beta chains below come from one sample, sequenced in a study of blood T cell repertoires in COVID-19. Assay used: immunoSEQ multiplex PCR; TCRdb lists only in-frame clones, some missing. The table shows about 110,000 clones, with about 75% occurring only once. The source material was peripheral blood. The source of these receptors is a woman aged 65 to 85 with acute or convalescent COVID-19.

This clone was counted between two and nine times. The V gene is TRBV6-5, the J gene TRBJ2-7; 8 nucleotides align to TRBD2. Trimming removed 6 bases from V and 2 bases from J; junction bases left unmatched: 9. The CDR3 extends over 15 amino acids. The germline CDR1 and CDR2 sequences are MNHEY and SVGAGI. CDR3 sequence (DNA): TGTGCCAGCAGCGACGGGAGGGTAACTCCCTACGAGCAGTACTTC. Its translation is CASSDGRVTPYEQYF.

In regard to this clone: The sample contains more than one DNA sequence encoding this CDR3. The rearrangement links TRBV10-3 to TRBJ1-2; D not resolved. CDR1 ENHRY and CDR2 SYGVKD come from the germline V gene. This CDR3 spans 14 amino acids. V lost 0 bases, J lost 1 base, and 6 bases lay in between. DNA for the CDR3: TGTGCCATCAGTGAGTCGGGAGGTAACTATGGCTACACCTTC. Amino acid sequence: CAISESGGNYGYTF.

CDR3: CASSTFTDTQYF. CDR3 in DNA: TGTGCCAGTAGTACCTTCACAGATACGCAGTATTTT. The chain has TRBV19 and TRBJ2-3; no firm D call. Deletions cut 4 bases from V and 2 bases from J, with 4 bases between. Germline CDR1 is LNHDA and CDR2 is SQIVND (reference sequence). The CDR3 is 12 residues long. The full variable domain, its missing parts supplied by reference TRBV19 and TRBJ2-3, is DGGITQSPKYLFRKEGQNVTLSCEQNLNHDAMYWYRQDPGQGLRLIYYSQIVNDFQKGDIAEGYSVSREKKESFPLTVTSAQKNPTAFYLCASSTFTDTQYFGPGTRLTVL.

The chain is built from TRBV7-2 and TRBJ1-2; TRBD1 agrees at 7 bases. CDR1 is SGHTA, CDR2 FQGNSA, per germline. The CDR3 spans 14 residues. V trimming: 5 bases; J trimming: 8 bases; junction bases outside the gene matches: 11. CDR3 in amino acids: CASSHDRELTGYTF. The DNA of the CDR3 is TGTGCCAGCAGCCATGACAGGGAGTTGACGGGCTACACCTTC.

Comments on this clone: Other DNA sequences in this specimen translate into the identical CDR3. The V and J genes are TRBV5-1 and TRBJ2-7, with TRBD2 matching over 8 bases. The junction had 5 bases not matched to a gene; V was cut back by 2 bases and J by 4 bases. Germline assignment: CDR1 SGHRS and CDR2 YFSETQ. This CDR3 is built from 14 residues. CDR3 sequence (DNA): TGCGCCAGCAGCTTAACTAGCGGTGGGTACGAGCAGTACTTC. Translated, it gives CASSLTSGGYEQYF.

The chain employs TRBV25-1 and TRBJ1-2, with D possibly being TRBD1 (6 bases). V was shortened by 4 bases and J by 8 bases, with 11 bases between the two germline ends. Germline-derived CDR1 and CDR2 are MGHDK and SYGVNS. The CDR3 contains 12 residues. For the CDR3, the DNA is TGTGCCAGCAGTGGAATAACAGGGGGCTACACCTTC. Translating gives CASSGITGGYTF.

The rearrangement links TRBV2 to TRBJ1-2; 9 bases map to TRBD1. V trimming: 2 bases; J trimming: 2 bases; junction bases outside the gene matches: 12. Per germline, CDR1 SNHLY and CDR2 FYNNEI. The CDR3 is made up of 18 amino acids. This chain's CDR3 is CASSERGQGHGENYGYTF. The CDR3 DNA is TGTGCCAGCAGTGAAAGGGGACAGGGTCATGGGGAGAACTATGGCTACACCTTC.

The J gene is TRBJ2-5, the V gene TRBV10-3, with D possibly being TRBD2 (6 bases). The V end lost 8 bases, the J end lost 5 bases, and 18 bases lay between the germline ends. Germline CDR1 and CDR2: ENHRY and SYGVKD. This CDR3 contains 14 residues. CDR3 region: CAISAGSAPETQYF. CDR3 in DNA: TGTGCCATCTCCGCGGGGAGCGCCCCGGAGACCCAGTACTTC.

The chain links TRBV5-4 to TRBJ1-2, with 7 bases lining up with TRBD1. Germline-derived CDR1 and CDR2 are SGHNT and YYREEE (reference sequence). V was pared by 4 bases and J by 7 bases, with 4 bases of the junction left unmatched. The CDR3 consists of 12 residues. The CDR3 loop reads CASSGTGVGYTF. DNA for the CDR3: TGTGCCAGCAGCGGCACAGGGGTTGGCTACACCTTC.

The V and J genes are TRBV6-5 and TRBJ1-3; D not resolved. V was shortened by 6 bases and J by 0 bases, with 6 bases between the two germline ends. The germline CDR1 and CDR2 sequences are MNHEY and SVGAGI. CDR3 length equals 13 residues. The CDR3 coding sequence is TGTGCCAGCAGCGCAGTCTCTGGAAACACCATATATTTT. Translating it yields CASSAVSGNTIYF.

This chain links TRBV6-4 with TRBJ2-1; 9 bases map to TRBD2. The CDR3 contains 15 residues. The V segment lost 0 bases and the J segment 4 bases; nucleotides outside the gene matches: 1. Per the germline V gene, CDR1 is MRHNA and CDR2 is SNTAGT. The CDR3 loop reads CASSDSAGGYNEQFF. The CDR3, as DNA: TGTGCCAGCAGTGACTCGGCGGGGGGGTACAATGAGCAGTTCTTC.

The CDR3 region is CASSVGQGNYGYTF. The CDR3 DNA reads TGTGCCAGCAGTGTGGGACAGGGAAACTATGGCTACACCTTC. V usage is TRBV25-1 and J usage is TRBJ1-2; 9 bases are shared with TRBD1. The V gene's germline CDR1 is MGHDK and CDR2 SYGVNS. There are 14 residues in the CDR3. V dropped 4 bases and J dropped 2; count of bases not matched to a gene: 2.

The count of this clone is one. V gene TRBV29-1 combines with J gene TRBJ2-3; D is unresolved. The CDR3 sequence is 12 residues long. V was trimmed by 5 bases and J by 1 base, leaving 7 bases between them. Germline V gene sequence: CDR1 SQVTM, CDR2 ANQGSEA. CDR3 region: CSVRTGTDTQYF. CDR3 DNA: TGCAGCGTTCGTACAGGCACAGATACGCAGTATTTT.

The genes are TRBV6-5 and TRBJ2-5, with 7 nucleotides matching TRBD1. Germline loops: CDR1 MNHEY, CDR2 SVGAGI. V shed 7 bases and J 3 bases; nucleotides not matched to a gene: 5. The CDR3 consists of 13 residues. Here the CDR3 DNA reads TGTGCCAGCACTCCGGGACAGAAAGAGACCCAGTACTTC. Protein sequence: CASTPGQKETQYF.

The rearrangement joins TRBV3-1 (or the pseudogene TRBV3-2) to TRBJ2-7; D might be TRBD2 (6 bases). In germline, CDR1 is LGHDT, CDR2 YNNKEL (reference sequence). Trimming took off 3 bases at V and 6 bases at J, with 15 bases between the two ends. The CDR3 has 14 amino acids. The CDR3 nucleotides are TGTGCCAGCAGCCAGGAGGGGAAGGGGTCCGAGCAGTACTTC. This gives the protein CASSQEGKGSEQYF.